The 27 T cell receptor beta chains listed next were all sequenced from one sample in a study of T cells in Graves' hyperthyroidism and ophthalmopathy. Researchers took RNA transcripts and amplified the TCR beta CDR3 regions from them. TCR CDR3 regions were first amplified by RT-PCR with HTBI primers. TCRdb analysed the multiplex PCR reads with MiXCR anew, one entry per CDR3 protein. Of roughly 380,000 distinct CDR3 sequences listed, less than 20% are singletons. Material: blood. The receptor source for this set is a woman between 35 and 50 years old with Graves' ophthalmopathy.

This clonotype was detected ten times or more. V is TRBV5-1 and J is TRBJ2-7; D is unresolved. Trimming shortened V by 0 bases and J by 5 bases, and 9 bases separated the two germline ends. Germline V CDR1 and CDR2: SGHRS, YFSETQ. The CDR3 totals 13 residues. The CDR3 protein is CASSLVGWDEQYF. The CDR3 DNA reads as TGCGCCAGCAGCTTGGTGGGATGGGACGAGCAGTACTTC.

The sample holds many counts of this clonotype. This chain uses TRBV15 with TRBJ2-7; 8 bases map to TRBD2. CDR1 and CDR2 from the germline V gene are LNHNV and YYDKDF (reference sequence). V lost 1 base to trimming and J lost 0 bases; unmatched junction nucleotides: 2. This CDR3 is 15 amino acids long. Written as DNA, the CDR3 is TGTGCCACCAGCAGAGCGGGAGGGCTCTCCTACGAGCAGTACTTC. Its protein product is CATSRAGGLSYEQYF.

This clonotype has more than one count but fewer than ten. The chain links TRBV4-3 to TRBJ2-7; D unclear. The CDR3 consists of 16 residues. Per the germline V gene, CDR1 is LGHNA and CDR2 is YSLEER. The V gene lost 6 bases and the J gene lost 7 bases, with 25 bases spanning the gap. The DNA of the CDR3 is TGCGCCAGCAGGAGGCGGACGGAAGACAAGAAGGAGGAGCAGTACTTC. Its protein is CASRRRTEDKKEEQYF.

In its sample, this clonotype was seen a few times. The chain couples TRBV20-1 to TRBJ2-5, with D perhaps TRBD1 (6 bases). CDR1 is DFQATT, CDR2 SNEGSKA, per germline (reference sequence). The CDR3 sequence is 15 residues long. V was clipped by 2 bases and J by 1 base, with 14 bases between them. The CDR3 sequence is CSARPGTSRQETQYF. In DNA, the CDR3 is TGCAGTGCTAGACCTGGGACATCTCGCCAAGAGACCCAGTACTTC.

With regard to this clonotype: Germline is not matched at one junction end, which may reflect a read error. The chain has TRBV5-1 and TRBJ1-2; D gene uncertain. The CDR3 sequence is 15 residues long. Germline CDR1 SGHRS, CDR2 YFSETQ. CDR3 in DNA: TGCGCCAGCAGCTCGGGTAGTTCTCCTAACTATGGCTACAACTTC. Its translation is CASSSGSSPNYGYNF.

This clonotype has only a few counts. A junction boundary mismatches the germline segment, possibly from a read error. In nucleotides, the CDR3 is TGTGCCAGCAGCTTAGGGTCAGGGGAGGTGATGTCGCACTTC. This codes for CASSLGSGEVMSHF. The rearrangement links TRBV5-8 to TRBJ2-7; D possibly uses TRBD1 or TRBD2 (6 bases each). Germline CDR1 reads SGHTS; CDR2 reads YDEGEE. CDR3 size: 14 residues.

J is TRBJ2-6 and V is TRBV9; 7 bases map to TRBD1. J was trimmed by 0 bases and V by 3 bases; bases with no gene match: 15. CDR1 and CDR2 from the germline V gene are SGDLS and YYNGEE. The CDR3 contains 20 residues. CDR3 DNA: TGTGCCAGCAGCGGATCAACGACAGGGTATTCTGTCTCTGGGGCCAACGTCCTGACTTTC. Its protein is CASSGSTTGYSVSGANVLTF.

This clonotype was detected only a few times. The V and J genes are TRBV6-1 and TRBJ1-2; 7 positions agree with TRBD1. The CDR3 contains 15 residues. The junction had 8 bases not matched to a gene; V was cut back by 3 bases and J by 4 bases. Per the germline V gene, CDR1 is MNHNS and CDR2 is SASEGT. The CDR3 reads CASSDETGFLYGYTF. Written as DNA, the CDR3 is TGTGCCAGCAGTGACGAGACAGGGTTTCTCTATGGCTACACCTTC.

There are many counts of this clonotype. This chain connects TRBV19 to TRBJ1-5; D gene ambiguous. Germline CDR1 and CDR2: LNHDA and SQIVND (reference sequence). V lost 2 bases, J lost 5 bases, and 10 bases lay in between. This CDR3 has 14 residues. The CDR3 nucleotides are TGTGCCAGTAGTATACTCACGACGGATCAGCCCCAGCATTTT. It translates to CASSILTTDQPQHF.

This clonotype has a count of ten or more. This chain joins TRBV5-5 and TRBJ1-5; D is possibly TRBD1 (5 bases). CDR1 is SGHKS, CDR2 YYEKEE, per germline (reference sequence). V was pared by 0 bases and J by 2 bases, with 6 bases between. The CDR3 loop spans 14 amino acids. The CDR3 DNA reads TGTGCCAGCAGCTTGGGGGACGGCAATCAGCCCCAGCATTTT. Amino acids: CASSLGDGNQPQHF.

At least ten counts were recorded for this clonotype. This chain links TRBV15 with TRBJ2-5; D is unclear. V shed 1 base and J shed 3 bases, with 6 bases lying between them. The CDR3 totals 13 residues. Germline CDR1 and CDR2: LNHNV and YYDKDF (reference sequence). In DNA form, the CDR3 reads TGTGCCACCAGCAGAGGAAACGAAGAGACCCAGTACTTC. This encodes CATSRGNEETQYF.

This clonotype showed up many times. This sequence joins TRBV12-3 or TRBV12-4 and TRBJ2-7, with D perhaps TRBD1 or TRBD2 (5 bases each). The CDR3 loop spans 13 amino acids. With 6 bases removed from V and 0 bases from J, the gap between germline ends came to 9 bases. CDR3 sequence (DNA): TGTGCCAGCAGGGGGGACGTCTCCTACGAGCAGTACTTC. Translating it yields CASRGDVSYEQYF.

This clonotype was seen at least ten times. The CDR3 nucleotides read TGTGCCAGCAGTTTAGGGCAGGGGCTTCCGGTGAGTGAAGCTTTCTTT. Amino acid sequence: CASSLGQGLPVSEAFF. V usage is TRBV28 and J usage is TRBJ1-1; D perhaps matches TRBD1 (6 bases). Germline V gene data show CDR1 as MDHEN and CDR2 as SYDVKM. Trimming pared 2 bases from V and 7 bases from J, leaving 20 bases between. The CDR3 contains 16 residues.

This clonotype has at least ten counts. The chain is built from TRBV7-6 and TRBJ2-2; D remains unclear. The germline V gene encodes CDR1 SGHVS and CDR2 FNYEAQ. The CDR3 length is 13 residues. V was cut by 1 base and J by 4 bases, with 4 bases left in between. As DNA, the CDR3 is TGTGCCAGCAGCTTAGAGCCCACCGGGGAGCTGTTTTTT. It codes for CASSLEPTGELFF.

This clonotype was found many times. The chain has TRBV30 and TRBJ2-5, with 11 bases that match TRBD1. Germline loops: CDR1 GTSNPN, CDR2 SVGIG (reference sequence). CDR3 length equals 14 residues. With 2 bases clipped from V and 5 bases from J, the junction kept 4 bases outside the gene matches. Here the CDR3 reads CAWSRTGGGETQYF. For the CDR3, the DNA is TGTGCCTGGAGTAGGACAGGGGGCGGTGAGACCCAGTACTTC.

Only a few counts were recorded for this clonotype. The V and J genes are TRBV12-3 or TRBV12-4 and TRBJ2-2, with D unresolved. Trimming stripped 2 bases from V and 2 bases from J, with 15 bases between. The CDR3 covers 17 residues. The CDR3, as DNA: TGTGCCAGCAGTTTAATGTTAGGTGGCGCCAACACCGGGGAGCTGTTTTTT. The encoded protein is CASSLMLGGANTGELFF.

V usage is TRBV6-2 or TRBV6-3 and J usage is TRBJ2-6, with 7 nucleotides matching TRBD1. Germline-derived CDR1 and CDR2 are MNHEY and SVGEGT. There are 17 residues in the CDR3. The J segment lost 0 bases and the V segment lost 7 bases, leaving 9 bases of the junction unmatched. The CDR3 here is CASTHRGFGSGANVLTF. DNA for the CDR3: TGTGCCAGCACCCACAGGGGTTTCGGCTCTGGGGCCAACGTCCTGACTTTC.

This clonotype was seen many times. The chain couples TRBV6-1 to TRBJ2-7; maybe TRBD2 (5 bases). CDR3 length: 12 amino acids. Germline assignment: CDR1 MNHNS and CDR2 SASEGT. The V end was cut by 4 bases, the J end by 6 bases, with 10 bases between. This CDR3 reads CASSGTGSEQYF. In nucleotides, the CDR3 is TGTGCCAGCAGTGGGACGGGGAGCGAGCAGTACTTC.

This clonotype has at least ten counts. The chain is built from TRBV25-1 and TRBJ2-7; D is unclear. The V end was cut by 7 bases, the J end by 7 bases, with 11 bases between. Per the germline V gene, CDR1 is MGHDK and CDR2 is SYGVNS. This CDR3 comprises 11 residues. The DNA for the CDR3 is TGTGCCAGCAAGGGTGGTAAGGAGCAGTACTTC. As protein: CASKGGKEQYF.

This clonotype has more than one count but fewer than ten. This clone may be a read error of a much larger clone one base away. The chain joins TRBV14 to TRBJ1-2; D ambiguous. The CDR3 runs 13 residues. CDR1 is SGHDN and CDR2 is FVKESK in the germline V gene. CDR3: CASSPGRSYGYIF. The CDR3 region has the DNA TGTGCCAGCAGTCCGGGCCGTAGCTATGGCTACATCTTC.

The sample holds many counts of this clonotype. The chain combines TRBV28 with TRBJ1-2; D may be TRBD1 (5 bases). V lost 5 bases and J lost 1, with 14 bases in between. This CDR3 is 15 amino acids long. Per the germline V gene, CDR1 is MDHEN and CDR2 is SYDVKM. The chain's CDR3 is CASSGGGFLNYGYTF. CDR3 in DNA: TGTGCCAGCAGTGGGGGGGGATTCCTTAACTATGGCTACACCTTC.

Ten or more counts support this clonotype. The chain combines TRBV5-1 with TRBJ2-7, with no clear D. Deletions cut 2 bases from V and 3 bases from J, with 18 bases between. CDR3 length: 16 residues. Germline-derived CDR1 and CDR2 are SGHRS and YFSETQ. The DNA of the CDR3 is TGCGCCAGCAGCTTAGGGCCGGTCTCGGTCGACTACGAGCAGTACTTC. It yields the protein CASSLGPVSVDYEQYF.

Ten or more counts support this clonotype. The chain links TRBV12-5 to TRBJ1-2; no definite D call. CDR3 length equals 13 residues. Germline V CDR1 and CDR2: LGHNT, FRNRAP. The V and J ends lost 6 bases and 6 bases respectively, with 14 bases between them. CDR3 in amino acids: CASGPDNSHGYTF. CDR3 DNA: TGTGCTAGTGGCCCTGACAACTCCCATGGCTACACCTTC.

The rearrangement joins TRBV7-6 to TRBJ2-7; D gene ambiguous. CDR3 size: 12 residues. The germline CDR1 and CDR2 sequences are SGHVS and FNYEAQ. Trimming pared 5 bases from V and 5 bases from J, leaving 10 bases between. CDR3 residues: CASSPDFDEQYF. The CDR3 bases are TGTGCCAGCAGCCCAGATTTCGACGAGCAGTACTTC.

A few counts support this clonotype. The chain links TRBV2 to TRBJ2-7; D gene unclear. V was cut by 6 bases and J by 3 bases, with 9 bases left in between. The V gene's germline CDR1 is SNHLY and CDR2 FYNNEI. The CDR3 runs to 12 residues. In DNA form, the CDR3 reads TGTGCCAGCAGCGATAAAGTCTACGAGCAGTACTTC. Translation gives CASSDKVYEQYF. The whole variable domain, remainder taken from reference TRBV2 and TRBJ2-7, is EPEVTQTPSHQVTQMGQEVILRCVPISNHLYFYWYRQILGQKVEFLVSFYNNEISEKSEIFDDQFSVERPDGSNFTLKIRSTKLEDSAMYFCASSDKVYEQYFGPGTRLTVT.

This clonotype has a handful of counts. This chain uses TRBV28 with TRBJ1-2, with D unclear. The V gene's germline CDR1 is MDHEN and CDR2 SYDVKM. CDR3 length: 15 amino acids. The V end was cut by 5 bases, the J end by 7 bases, with 20 bases between. The CDR3, as DNA: TGTGCCAGCAGTATCTCGGGTTCCCGAAGCCGTGGCTACACCTTC. Protein sequence: CASSISGSRSRGYTF.

The sample holds many counts of this clonotype. The chain joins TRBV4-3 to TRBJ2-5; D call uncertain. Trimming shortened V by 2 bases and J by 5 bases, and 9 bases separated the two germline ends. This CDR3 is built from 13 residues. Germline-derived CDR1 and CDR2 are LGHNA and YSLEER. The CDR3: CASSQSVYETQYF. The CDR3 DNA reads TGCGCCAGCAGCCAATCAGTGTACGAGACCCAGTACTTC.